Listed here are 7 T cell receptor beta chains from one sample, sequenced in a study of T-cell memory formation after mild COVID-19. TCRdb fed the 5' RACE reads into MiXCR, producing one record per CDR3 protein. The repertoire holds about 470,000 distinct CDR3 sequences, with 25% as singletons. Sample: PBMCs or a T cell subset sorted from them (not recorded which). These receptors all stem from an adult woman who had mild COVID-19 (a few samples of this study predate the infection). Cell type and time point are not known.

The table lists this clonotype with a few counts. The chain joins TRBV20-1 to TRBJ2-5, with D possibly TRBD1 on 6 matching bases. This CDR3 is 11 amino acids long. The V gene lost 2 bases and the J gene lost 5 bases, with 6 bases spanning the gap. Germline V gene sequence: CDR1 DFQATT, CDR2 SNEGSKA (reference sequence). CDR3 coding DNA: TGCAGTGCTAGAAGGGGGGAGACCCAGTACTTC. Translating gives CSARRGETQYF.

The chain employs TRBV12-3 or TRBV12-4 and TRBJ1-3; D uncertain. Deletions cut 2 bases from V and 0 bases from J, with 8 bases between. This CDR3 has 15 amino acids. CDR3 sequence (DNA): TGTGCCAGCAGTTTACGTCTTTCCTCTGGAAACACCATATATTTT. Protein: CASSLRLSSGNTIYF.

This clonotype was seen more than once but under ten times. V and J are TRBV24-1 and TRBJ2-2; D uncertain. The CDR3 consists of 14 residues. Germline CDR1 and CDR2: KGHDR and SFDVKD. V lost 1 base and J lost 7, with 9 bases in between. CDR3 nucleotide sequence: TGTGCCACCAGTGATTTCACCAGAGGCGGGGAGCTGTTTTTT. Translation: CATSDFTRGGELFF.

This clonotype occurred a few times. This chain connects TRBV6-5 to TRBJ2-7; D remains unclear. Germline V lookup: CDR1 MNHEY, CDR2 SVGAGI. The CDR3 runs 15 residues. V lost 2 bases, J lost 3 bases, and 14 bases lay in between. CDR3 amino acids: CASSYTQDGYYEQYF. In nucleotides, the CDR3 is TGTGCCAGCAGTTACACGCAGGACGGATACTACGAGCAGTACTTC.

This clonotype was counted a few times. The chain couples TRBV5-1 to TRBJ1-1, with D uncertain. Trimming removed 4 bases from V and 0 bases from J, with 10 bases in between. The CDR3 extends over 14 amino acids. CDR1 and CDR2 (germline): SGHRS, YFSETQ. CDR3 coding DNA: TGCGCCAGCAGCCCGGCAGCCATGAACACTGAAGCTTTCTTT. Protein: CASSPAAMNTEAFF.

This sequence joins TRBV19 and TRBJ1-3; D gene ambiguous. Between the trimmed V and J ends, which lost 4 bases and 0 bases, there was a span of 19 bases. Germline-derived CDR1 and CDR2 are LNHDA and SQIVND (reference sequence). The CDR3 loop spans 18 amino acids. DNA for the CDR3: TGTGCCAGTAGTAGCCGTCGACGGAATTACTACTCTGGAAACACCATATATTTT. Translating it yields CASSSRRRNYYSGNTIYF.

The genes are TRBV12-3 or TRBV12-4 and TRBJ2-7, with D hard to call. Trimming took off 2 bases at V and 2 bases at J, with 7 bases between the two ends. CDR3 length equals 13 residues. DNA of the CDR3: TGTGCCAGCAGTTTATGGAATACCTACGAGCAGTACTTC. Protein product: CASSLWNTYEQYF.